A selection of T cell receptor beta chains follows, all from one sample in a study of T cells in tuberculosis. TCRdb's table, derived via immunoSEQ multiplex PCR, lists solely in-frame clones and lacks some. The sample comprises more than 35,000 clones, about 95% of which are singletons, and around 7% rests with the top ten. The sample taken for sequencing was PBMCs. These receptors came from a donor aged 10-29 years with latent tuberculosis or without tuberculosis infection. Both conserved end residues are part of each CDR3. The D gene is left open where the match is weak. Size values are once, few and many counts, or a class for expanded clones, and some rows have none.

size: NA
V: TRBV7-9
D: TRBD2
J: TRBJ2-1
DNA: TGTGCCAGCAGCGCTTCTAGCGGGAGGGCTTCCCTCAATGTTAGGGTCTTC
CDR3: CASSASSGRASLNVRVF

size: few
V: TRBV5-8
D: TRBD1
J: TRBJ1-1
DNA: TGTGCCAGCAGCTTGGGATTCAGGGGGGAGGACACTGAAGCTTTCTTT
CDR3: CASSLGFRGEDTEAFF

size: NA
V: TRBV29-1
D: NA
J: TRBJ2-7
DNA: TGCAGCGTTACACAGGGTTCCTACGAGCAGTACTTC
CDR3: CSVTQGSYEQYF

size: NA
V: TRBV6-1
D: TRBD2
J: TRBJ2-7
DNA: TGTGCCATCAGTGTTAGGTCTAGCGGGGTTTTTTACGAGCAGTACTTC
CDR3: CAISVRSSGVFYEQYF

size: NA
V: TRBV9
D: TRBD1
J: TRBJ1-3
DNA: TGTGCCAGCAGCGTTCTACCGGGACAGCACTCTGGAAACACCATATATTTT
CDR3: CASSVLPGQHSGNTIYF

size: NA
V: TRBV27
D: TRBD1
J: TRBJ2-7
DNA: TGTGCCAGCAGTACAAGGGACAGGACTTACGAGCAGTACTTC
CDR3: CASSTRDRTYEQYF

size: NA
V: TRBV28
D: TRBD1
J: TRBJ1-5
DNA: TGTGCCAGCATCCCTGGGACAGGGGGAGATCAGCCCCAGCATTTT
CDR3: CASIPGTGGDQPQHF

size: NA
V: TRBV30
D: NA
J: TRBJ1-3
DNA: TGTGCCTGGAGTGTAGGGAGGAGGGGAAACACCATATATTTT
CDR3: CAWSVGRRGNTIYF

size: NA
V: TRBV19
D: NA
J: TRBJ2-1
DNA: TGTGCCAGTAGTCGGGGAATGGGGGGAGTCCCCAATGAGCAGTTCTTC
CDR3: CASSRGMGGVPNEQFF

size: NA
V: TRBV18
D: TRBD2
J: TRBJ2-4
DNA: TGTGCCAGCTCACCATTATCGCTAGCGGGGGGGCAAGCCAAAAACATTCAGTACTTC
CDR3: CASSPLSLAGGQAKNIQYF

size: NA
V: TRBV7-2
D: NA
J: TRBJ1-1
DNA: TGTGCCAGCAGCCCAGGGACTTTCCGGGCTTTCTTT
CDR3: CASSPGTFRAFF

size: NA
V: TRBV5-1
D: TRBD1
J: TRBJ1-1
DNA: TGCGCCAGCAGCCGGACAGGGGTTGGTGAAGCTTTCTTT
CDR3: CASSRTGVGEAFF

size: once
V: TRBV7-2
D: NA
J: TRBJ2-5
DNA: TGTGCCAGCAGCTTAGTGGGGGGGACCCAGTACTTC
CDR3: CASSLVGGTQYF

size: NA
V: TRBV15
D: NA
J: TRBJ2-2
DNA: TGTGCCACCAGCAGAGATGGGAGGCTAGCGCCGAGCGAGACCGGGGAGCTGTTTTTT
CDR3: CATSRDGRLAPSETGELFF

size: NA
V: TRBV2
D: NA
J: TRBJ2-7
DNA: TGTGCCAGCTTGACAGTCTACGAGCAGTACTTC
CDR3: CASLTVYEQYF

size: NA
V: TRBV27
D: TRBD1
J: TRBJ2-7
DNA: TGTGCCAGCAGGAGGGGACAGGGGTCCTACGAGCAGTACTTC
CDR3: CASRRGQGSYEQYF

size: NA
V: TRBV19
D: TRBD2
J: TRBJ2-1
DNA: TGTGCCAGTAGTATTGAGCTAGCGGGTTTCACCTACAATGAGCAGTTCTTC
CDR3: CASSIELAGFTYNEQFF

size: NA
V: TRBV10-3
D: NA
J: TRBJ1-6
DNA: TGTGCCATCAGTGGTGAGACAGGCGCAAATTCACCCCTCCACTTT
CDR3: CAISGETGANSPLHF

size: NA
V: TRBV6-5
D: NA
J: TRBJ2-7
DNA: TGTGCCAGCAGTTACTCAGGGACTCCCTACGAGCAGTACTTC
CDR3: CASSYSGTPYEQYF

size: NA
V: TRBV5-4
D: NA
J: TRBJ2-1
DNA: TGTGCCAGCAGCTTGGGGCTAGCCTACAATGAGCAGTTCTTC
CDR3: CASSLGLAYNEQFF

size: NA
V: TRBV9
D: NA
J: TRBJ2-4
DNA: TGTGCCAGCAGCGTAGGGCTGAATACCAAAAACATTCAGTACTTC
CDR3: CASSVGLNTKNIQYF

size: NA
V: TRBV27
D: NA
J: TRBJ1-2
DNA: TGTGCCAGCAGCCCCATCCTCAGGGTTTTAAACTATGGCTACACCTTC
CDR3: CASSPILRVLNYGYTF

size: NA
V: TRBV5-6
D: TRBD1
J: TRBJ1-5
DNA: TGTGCCAGCAGCCTCGGACAGGCCAATCAGCCCCAGCATTTT
CDR3: CASSLGQANQPQHF

size: NA
V: TRBV5-1
D: TRBD1
J: TRBJ2-3
DNA: TGCGCCAGCAGCTTGTCGACAGGGATGATAGATACGCAGTATTTT
CDR3: CASSLSTGMIDTQYF

size: NA
V: TRBV19
D: NA
J: TRBJ1-1
DNA: TGTGCCAGTAGTATTGAGGGGAGGACTGAAGCTTTCTTT
CDR3: CASSIEGRTEAFF

size: NA
V: TRBV5-6
D: NA
J: TRBJ1-6
DNA: TGTGCCAGCAGCAGTGATGCGGGACGGCTGAATTCACCCCTCCACTTT
CDR3: CASSSDAGRLNSPLHF

size: once
V: TRBV11-2
D: NA
J: TRBJ1-1
DNA: TGTGCCAGCAGCCCGATGGGGGGAGAGGCTTTCTTT
CDR3: CASSPMGGEAFF

size: NA
V: TRBV6-6
D: NA
J: TRBJ2-4
DNA: TGTGCCAGCAGTTACTTCCCGGGGAAAAACATTCAGTACTTC
CDR3: CASSYFPGKNIQYF

size: NA
V: TRBV6-6
D: TRBD1
J: TRBJ1-2
DNA: TGTGCCAGCAGTTACACGGGACAGTCTAACTATGGCTACACCTTC
CDR3: CASSYTGQSNYGYTF

size: NA
V: TRBV5-1
D: TRBD2
J: TRBJ2-2
DNA: TGCGCCAGCAGCGGACTAGTGCGGGGGAAGGGGGAGCTGTTTTTT
CDR3: CASSGLVRGKGELFF

size: NA
V: TRBV18
D: NA
J: TRBJ1-2
DNA: TGTGCCAGCTCACCACCGAATTCCGCGCCGGACAACGGCTACACCTTC
CDR3: CASSPPNSAPDNGYTF

size: few
V: TRBV30
D: NA
J: TRBJ1-6
DNA: TGTGCCAAGGAGGGCGTTTTTGGGACCCTCCACTTT
CDR3: CAKEGVFGTLHF

size: NA
V: TRBV5-5
D: TRBD1
J: TRBJ2-4
DNA: TGTGCCAGCAGCGGGACAGGCTTAGTAGCCAAAAACATTCAGTACTTC
CDR3: CASSGTGLVAKNIQYF

size: NA
V: TRBV9
D: NA
J: TRBJ2-2
DNA: TGTGCCAGCAGCGTTAACAGGGAATGGGGGTCGGACACCGGGGAGCTGTTTTTT
CDR3: CASSVNREWGSDTGELFF

size: NA
V: TRBV5-6
D: TRBD1
J: TRBJ1-1
DNA: TGTGCCAGCAGCTTTGGACAGGGTGAGGTACACACTGAAGCTTTCTTT
CDR3: CASSFGQGEVHTEAFF

size: NA
V: TRBV25-1
D: NA
J: TRBJ2-7
DNA: TGTGCCAGCAGTCTCCCCGCGACAGAGACCTACGAGCAGTACTTC
CDR3: CASSLPATETYEQYF

size: NA
V: TRBV7-9
D: NA
J: TRBJ2-1
DNA: TGTGCCAGCAGCCCCGTGGAGCGAGGCTCCTACAATGAGCAGTTCTTC
CDR3: CASSPVERGSYNEQFF

size: NA
V: TRBV11-2
D: TRBD2
J: TRBJ2-5
DNA: TGTGCCAGCAGCGATAGCGGGGTCCGAGAGACCCAGTACTTC
CDR3: CASSDSGVRETQYF

size: NA
V: TRBV5-1
D: NA
J: TRBJ2-1
DNA: TGCGCCAGCAGCACAATACCCCTGACTAGAGGTTATGAGCAGTTCTTC
CDR3: CASSTIPLTRGYEQFF

size: NA
V: TRBV11-2
D: TRBD1
J: TRBJ2-5
DNA: TGTGCCAGCAGCTCATCTTTAGGGGGCTCAGGGGAGACCCAGTACTTC
CDR3: CASSSSLGGSGETQYF

size: NA
V: TRBV6-1
D: NA
J: TRBJ1-5
DNA: TGTGCCAGCAGCTCCTACGGGGGAAGCAATCAGCCCCAGCATTTT
CDR3: CASSSYGGSNQPQHF

size: NA
V: TRBV30
D: NA
J: TRBJ1-2
DNA: TGTGCCTGGAGTCTTGGGGGGAATGGCTACACCTTC
CDR3: CAWSLGGNGYTF

size: NA
V: TRBV30
D: TRBD1
J: TRBJ1-2
DNA: TGTGCCTGGAGTGGAGGGACAGGGGTCTCCTATGGCTACACCTTC
CDR3: CAWSGGTGVSYGYTF

size: NA
V: TRBV11-2
D: TRBD1
J: TRBJ1-3
DNA: TGTGCCAGCAGCCTCCCAGGGACAGGGTCTGGAAACACCATATATTTT
CDR3: CASSLPGTGSGNTIYF

size: few
V: TRBV6-1
D: TRBD1
J: TRBJ1-5
DNA: TGTGCCAGCAGTGAAACCCCGGGACAGGGGATTCAGCCCCAGCATTTT
CDR3: CASSETPGQGIQPQHF

size: once
V: TRBV5-8
D: NA
J: TRBJ1-2
DNA: TGTGCCAGCAGCTTAGGGCAGGGGATCGACTATGGCTACACCTTC
CDR3: CASSLGQGIDYGYTF

size: NA
V: TRBV6-5
D: NA
J: TRBJ1-1
DNA: TGTGCCAGCAGTTACCCCGGCAGGAAGGCTTTCTTT
CDR3: CASSYPGRKAFF

size: NA
V: TRBV4-2
D: NA
J: TRBJ1-3
DNA: TGTGCCAGCAGACAACTTGCCGCGGGGGCGGGAAACACCATATATTTT
CDR3: CASRQLAAGAGNTIYF

size: few
V: TRBV4-2
D: NA
J: TRBJ2-7
DNA: TGTGCCAGCAGCCAAGATTTAGGGGGAAGTGAGCAGTACTTC
CDR3: CASSQDLGGSEQYF

size: NA
V: TRBV5-1
D: NA
J: TRBJ2-7
DNA: TGCGCCAGCAGCTTTACCAAAGGGGGACCGGCCGGTTTAAGGGAGCAGTACTTC
CDR3: CASSFTKGGPAGLREQYF

size: NA
V: TRBV19
D: NA
J: TRBJ1-4
DNA: TGTGCCACCGCCAAGCGGAAAGATGAAAAACTGTTTTTT
CDR3: CATAKRKDEKLFF

size: NA
V: TRBV18
D: TRBD2
J: TRBJ2-1
DNA: TGTGCCAGCTCACCACCCGGGGGGAGCGGTTACAATGAGCAGTTCTTC
CDR3: CASSPPGGSGYNEQFF

size: NA
V: TRBV5-5
D: NA
J: TRBJ2-7
DNA: TGTGCCAGCAGCTTGCTAGGGGTCCAGGGCGACTACGAGCAGTACTTC
CDR3: CASSLLGVQGDYEQYF

size: NA
V: TRBV29-1
D: NA
J: TRBJ1-5
DNA: TGCAGCGTCGGGGGGAGGGGGGATCAGCCCCAGCATTTT
CDR3: CSVGGRGDQPQHF

size: NA
V: TRBV6-6
D: NA
J: TRBJ2-7
DNA: TGTGCCAGCAGTCCACCAGGCCAGAGCTCCTACGAGCAGTACTTC
CDR3: CASSPPGQSSYEQYF

size: NA
V: TRBV5-1
D: NA
J: TRBJ1-5
DNA: TGCGCCAGCAGCCCGGCGGCAGGGAATAGCAATCAGCCCCAGCATTTT
CDR3: CASSPAAGNSNQPQHF